The entry below gives a single TCR beta chain sequence along with its context. The source of the sample is a study of blood T cell repertoires in COVID-19. The CDR3 totals 15 residues. Germline assignment: CDR1 SGHTA and CDR2 FQGNSA. V gave up 4 bases and J gave up 6 bases, with 15 bases separating them. The table came from immunoSEQ multiplex PCR; TCRdb's copy has only in-frame clones and leaves some out. The sample lists roughly 360,000 clones, around 84% occurring once. The TCR originated in a human donor with acute or convalescent COVID-19. The donor label of this sample is uncertain. Sequenced material: peripheral blood. This chain connects TRBV7-2 to TRBJ1-4; D is unresolved. The CDR3 DNA reads as TGTGCCAGCAGCTCCCGCCGAGGGATTGATGAAAAACTGTTTTTT. It specifies CASSSRRGIDEKLFF.